Listed below are T cell receptor beta chains from one sample, sequenced in a study of shared T cell receptors in the human thymus. Sequencing was performed with immunoSEQ multiplex PCR; in TCRdb, only in-frame clones are kept and a portion is missing. In the table there are almost 550,000 clones, around 78% of which are singletons. The data were also submitted as part of a second study, on human thymus T cells.

The sequenced material came from thymocytes. The receptors originated from a boy in the first two years of life with a congenital heart defect. Both conserved end residues are part of each CDR3. D genes are given only for firm matches. The listing skips clone size in some rows; elsewhere it reads once, few, many or a size class.

V: TRBV27; D: .; J: TRBJ2-7; size: .; DNA: TGTGCCAGCAGTTTCAACGAGCAGTACTTC; CDR3: CASSFNEQYF
V: TRBV7-2; D: TRBD1; J: TRBJ1-4; size: .; DNA: TGTGCCAGCAGCCCCAGACAGGGAGATGAAAAACTGTTTTTT; CDR3: CASSPRQGDEKLFF
V: TRBV6-5; D: .; J: TRBJ1-2; size: .; DNA: TGTGCCAGCAGTGCTATTCGGGGGGGCGATAATGGCTACACCTTC; CDR3: CASSAIRGGDNGYTF
V: TRBV4-1; D: TRBD1; J: TRBJ1-4; size: .; DNA: TGCGCCAGCAGCCAAGAGTCGGCGGCAGGGGGCAACAGAGAAAAACTGTTTTTT; CDR3: CASSQESAAGGNREKLFF
V: TRBV14; D: TRBD1; J: TRBJ2-7; size: .; DNA: TGTGCCAGCAGCCCCCGACAGGGAGACCTCAGGGAGCAGTACTTC; CDR3: CASSPRQGDLREQYF
V: TRBV5-4; D: .; J: TRBJ2-3; size: .; DNA: TGTGCCAGCAGCTTGGCAGGGGATAGCACAGATACGCAGTATTTT; CDR3: CASSLAGDSTDTQYF
V: TRBV6-5; D: TRBD1; J: TRBJ2-7; size: .; DNA: TGTGCCACGGCCGACAGGGACGGTCAGCAGTACTTC; CDR3: CATADRDGQQYF
V: TRBV12-5; D: .; J: TRBJ2-1; size: .; DNA: TGTGCTAGTGGTAAACCACAGGGAAACTACAATGAGCAGTTCTTC; CDR3: CASGKPQGNYNEQFF
V: TRBV7-2; D: .; J: TRBJ2-7; size: .; DNA: TGTGCCAGCAGCTCCTTTGAGCAGTACTTC; CDR3: CASSSFEQYF
V: TRBV4-2; D: .; J: TRBJ1-5; size: few; DNA: TGTGCCAGCAGCCAAGGCCAGAGAGGACAGCCCCAGCATTTT; CDR3: CASSQGQRGQPQHF
V: TRBV6-4; D: TRBD2; J: TRBJ2-2; size: .; DNA: TGTGCCAGCAAAGCGACTAGCGGGACCATCGGGGAGCTGTTTTTT; CDR3: CASKATSGTIGELFF
V: TRBV13; D: .; J: TRBJ2-7; size: few; DNA: TGTGCCAGCAGCCTCCCGGGGCTAGCGAAGGGGGAGCAGTACTTC; CDR3: CASSLPGLAKGEQYF
V: TRBV28; D: TRBD1; J: TRBJ2-3; size: .; DNA: TGTGCCAGCTTCCGGGACCGGGACAGGGGCCTTGCTGGAGATACGCAGTATTTT; CDR3: CASFRDRDRGLAGDTQYF
V: TRBV5-6; D: TRBD1; J: TRBJ1-2; size: .; DNA: TGTGCCAGCAGCCCGCGGAGGTTTAGGGGGCAAGGTGGCTACACCTTC; CDR3: CASSPRRFRGQGGYTF
V: TRBV7-9; D: .; J: TRBJ2-7; size: .; DNA: TGTGCCAGCAGCTTAGTAACCCCCGAGGATAAAACCTACGAGCAGTACTTC; CDR3: CASSLVTPEDKTYEQYF
V: TRBV4-2; D: .; J: TRBJ1-1; size: .; DNA: TGTGCCAGCAGCCAAGATGAGGGTTCGAACACTGAAGCTTTCTTT; CDR3: CASSQDEGSNTEAFF
V: TRBV27; D: .; J: TRBJ2-7; size: .; DNA: TGTGCCACCAGCCCCCGGGACACCTCCTACGAGCAGTACTTC; CDR3: CATSPRDTSYEQYF
V: TRBV14; D: TRBD1; J: TRBJ2-7; size: .; DNA: TGTGCCAGCAGCAGTCGGCAGGGGGCCCACGAGCAGTACTTC; CDR3: CASSSRQGAHEQYF
V: TRBV28; D: TRBD2; J: TRBJ2-1; size: .; DNA: TGTGCCAGCAGTCCAAGCGGGAGCTCCTACAATGAGCAGTTCTTC; CDR3: CASSPSGSSYNEQFF
V: TRBV10-3; D: TRBD1; J: TRBJ2-7; size: .; DNA: TGTGCCGTCAGGGCCGTAGGGACAGGGGGATTCGAGCAGTACTTC; CDR3: CAVRAVGTGGFEQYF
V: TRBV4-3; D: TRBD2; J: TRBJ2-4; size: .; DNA: TGCGCCAGCAGTCCTACTAGCGCACGGGGGATTCAGTACTTC; CDR3: CASSPTSARGIQYF
V: TRBV4-3; D: .; J: TRBJ2-7; size: .; DNA: TGCGCCAGCAGCCAAGACAGGTCCCCTTCCTACGAGCAGTACTTC; CDR3: CASSQDRSPSYEQYF
V: TRBV12-5; D: .; J: TRBJ2-1; size: .; DNA: TGTGCTAGTGGTTTGGGGTTGTGGGGGGTCTCCTACAATGAGCAGTTCTTC; CDR3: CASGLGLWGVSYNEQFF
V: TRBV20-1; D: .; J: TRBJ1-2; size: .; DNA: TGCAGTGCAAGGGGGAGTGAAGGCTACACCTTC; CDR3: CSARGSEGYTF
V: TRBV27; D: .; J: TRBJ2-7; size: .; DNA: TGTGCCAGCAGTTCCGGACACCCGGCCGCCTACGAGCAGTACTTC; CDR3: CASSSGHPAAYEQYF
V: TRBV2; D: TRBD1; J: TRBJ2-7; size: .; DNA: TGTGCCAGCACCCATTCGGGACAGGGGGCCTACGAGCAGTACTTC; CDR3: CASTHSGQGAYEQYF
V: TRBV7-8; D: .; J: TRBJ2-6; size: .; DNA: TGTGCCAGCAGCTTAAGAAGACAGCCTTACTCTGGGGCCAACGTCCTGACTTTC; CDR3: CASSLRRQPYSGANVLTF
V: TRBV27; D: TRBD2; J: TRBJ2-1; size: .; DNA: TGTGCCAGCAGCCTAGCGGGAGGGCCCTTCAATGAGCAGTTCTTC; CDR3: CASSLAGGPFNEQFF
V: TRBV9; D: TRBD2; J: TRBJ2-5; size: .; DNA: TGTGCCAGCAGCGATCGAGGACTAGCGGGAGAAGAGACCCAGTACTTC; CDR3: CASSDRGLAGEETQYF
V: TRBV13; D: TRBD2; J: TRBJ2-5; size: .; DNA: TGTGCCAGCAGCCCACCCCCGACTAGCGGGAAACAAGAGACCCAGTACTTC; CDR3: CASSPPPTSGKQETQYF
V: TRBV6-1; D: .; J: TRBJ1-2; size: .; DNA: TGTGCCGCTCGCAGGGGCGGCCCTCATGGCTACACCTTC; CDR3: CAARRGGPHGYTF
V: TRBV23-1; D: TRBD1; J: TRBJ1-4; size: .; DNA: TGCGCCAGCAGTCCTAAATGGACAGGGAGAAAGGTAAAACTGTTTTTT; CDR3: CASSPKWTGRKVKLFF
V: TRBV9; D: TRBD2; J: TRBJ2-3; size: once; DNA: TGTGCCAGCAGCGAGATAGCGGGGGGCACAGATACGCAGTATTTT; CDR3: CASSEIAGGTDTQYF
V: TRBV4-2; D: .; J: TRBJ2-2; size: .; DNA: TGTGCCAGCAGCCAAGATCAGCGCCTAGCCACCGGGGAGCTGTTTTTT; CDR3: CASSQDQRLATGELFF
V: TRBV5-4; D: .; J: TRBJ1-3; size: few; DNA: TGTGCCAGCAGCTTTCACCAGGCCCGATCTGGAAACACCATATATTTT; CDR3: CASSFHQARSGNTIYF
V: TRBV27; D: TRBD1; J: TRBJ1-5; size: once; DNA: TGTGCCAGCCGAGACAGGGAAGGCAATCAGCCCCAGCATTTT; CDR3: CASRDREGNQPQHF
V: TRBV15; D: .; J: TRBJ2-5; size: .; DNA: TGTGCCACCAGCGGCTGGGGGCGCGGTGAGACCCAGTACTTC; CDR3: CATSGWGRGETQYF
V: TRBV14; D: TRBD1; J: TRBJ2-7; size: .; DNA: TGTGCCAGCAGTCAGATCCGGGACAGGGAAATCTCCTACGAGCAGTACTTC; CDR3: CASSQIRDREISYEQYF
V: TRBV6-5; D: TRBD1; J: TRBJ2-7; size: .; DNA: TGTGCCAGCAGTAAACCGGGACAGGGGTTTTTCGAGCAGTACTTC; CDR3: CASSKPGQGFFEQYF
V: TRBV29-1; D: TRBD2; J: TRBJ2-7; size: .; DNA: TGCAGCGCCGTTGGGAGGGAGCGTACCTACGAGCAGTACTTC; CDR3: CSAVGRERTYEQYF
V: TRBV5-4; D: .; J: TRBJ2-5; size: .; DNA: TGTGCCAGCAGCAAAGGAGAGGGCCGCCAAGAGACCCAGTACTTC; CDR3: CASSKGEGRQETQYF
V: TRBV7-9; D: TRBD1; J: TRBJ1-5; size: .; DNA: TGTGCCAGCAGCTTAAACGGGGACAGTGAGAAACAGCCCCAGCATTTT; CDR3: CASSLNGDSEKQPQHF
V: TRBV5-1; D: .; J: TRBJ2-1; size: .; DNA: TGCGCCAGCAGCGGAAGGAGGACAGCCGCCTGCAATGAGCAGTTCTTC; CDR3: CASSGRRTAACNEQFF
V: TRBV10-1; D: .; J: TRBJ2-7; size: .; DNA: TGCGCCAGCATTTCCGGGACTCCTGCCTACGAGCAGTACTTC; CDR3: CASISGTPAYEQYF
V: TRBV18; D: .; J: TRBJ2-1; size: once; DNA: TGTGCCAGCTCACCAGTGGCTAAAGGGGCCAATGAGCAGTTCTTC; CDR3: CASSPVAKGANEQFF
V: TRBV5-6; D: TRBD2; J: TRBJ2-7; size: .; DNA: TGTGCCAGCAGCTTGAAAGCGGGAGGCCCCTACGAGCAGTACTTC; CDR3: CASSLKAGGPYEQYF